This paragraph covers one T cell receptor (beta chain) sequence. The antigen remains undetermined. Primers: 60 Vbeta forward and 13 Jbeta reverse. This table comes from immunoSEQ multiplex PCR, and its TCRdb copy is limited to in-frame clones, with some not included. In total, the table holds 65,000 to 85,000 clones. Nominally healthy donors provided the samples, though records likely missed some immune exposures. This specimen comes from a study of cytomegalovirus exposure and HLA in healthy donors. Overall study results and limits: HLA-A and HLA-B allele assignments for most subjects were reportedly predicted accurately using TCR beta sequences. A later analysis linked a missense variant in DCLRE1C to the trimming of TCR beta V and J genes.

The TCR originated in a female donor in good health and CMV-seropositive. The sample taken for sequencing was PBMCs.

This CDR3 reads CASSVSGGDQPQHF. For the CDR3, the DNA is TGTGCCAGCAGCGTAAGCGGGGGAGATCAGCCCCAGCATTTT. The chain couples TRBV9 to TRBJ1-5; D may be TRBD1 (5 bases). Germline V gene lookup returns CDR1 SGDLS and CDR2 YYNGEE. Trimming cost V 1 base and J 5 bases, with 10 bases left between them. The CDR3 spans 14 residues.